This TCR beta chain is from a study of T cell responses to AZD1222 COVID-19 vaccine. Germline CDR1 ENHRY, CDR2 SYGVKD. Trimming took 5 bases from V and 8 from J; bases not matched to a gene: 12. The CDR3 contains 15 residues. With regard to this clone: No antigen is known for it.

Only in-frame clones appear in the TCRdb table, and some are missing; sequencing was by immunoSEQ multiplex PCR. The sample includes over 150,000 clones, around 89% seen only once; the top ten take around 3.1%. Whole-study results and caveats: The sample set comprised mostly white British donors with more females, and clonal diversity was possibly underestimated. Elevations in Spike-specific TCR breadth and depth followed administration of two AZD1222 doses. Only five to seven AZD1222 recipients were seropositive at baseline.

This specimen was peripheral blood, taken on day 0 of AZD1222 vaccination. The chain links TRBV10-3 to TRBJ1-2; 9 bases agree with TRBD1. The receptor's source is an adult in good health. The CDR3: CAISQLGQGEEGYTF. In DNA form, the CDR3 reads TGTGCCATCAGTCAATTGGGACAGGGAGAAGAAGGCTACACCTTC.